The source of this T cell receptor beta chain is a study of post-analysis software for immune sequencing data. Overall study findings and caveats: A handful of TRBV segments were significantly more frequent in patients than in controls. TRBV5-6, TRBV5-1 and TRBV20-1 were among these segments.

The CDR3 sequence is 21 residues long. Germline assignment: CDR1 MGHRA and CDR2 YSYEKL. Regarding this clonotype: Its antigen remains unknown. Its ends do not fully match the called genes, so a read error is possible.

TCR beta libraries were prepared from cDNA with unique molecular identifiers. Using its own MiXCR run on the PCR reads, TCRdb lists one record per CDR3 protein. In the table there are roughly 540,000 distinct CDR3 sequences, around a third of which are singletons. Sample: blood. The chain couples TRBV4-1 to TRBJ1-2; 9 bases match TRBD1. The source of this sequence is a girl aged 2 to 17 with multiple sclerosis. For the CDR3, the DNA is TGCGCCAGCAGCCAAGCTGGAGGGATCGGGACAGGGACTCTACCTAACTATAGCTACACCTTC. Its translation: CASSQAGGIGTGTLPNYSYTF.